Below, 16 T cell receptor beta chains from the same sample are listed, as sequenced in a study of blood T cell repertoires in COVID-19. TCRdb's copy holds only in-frame clones and misses some; the assay was immunoSEQ multiplex PCR. Here the sample spans over 250,000 clones, 75% to 90% being singletons. The sequenced material came from peripheral blood. The origin of the receptors is a man aged 50-59 years with acute or convalescent COVID-19.

The chain couples TRBV5-1 to TRBJ2-3; TRBD1 might be the D (6 bases). The V gene's germline CDR1 is SGHRS and CDR2 YFSETQ. V lost 0 bases to trimming and J lost 1 base, with 15 bases between them. There are 17 residues in the CDR3. CDR3 sequence: CASSLGATGTRTDTQYF. DNA of the CDR3: TGCGCCAGCAGCTTGGGTGCGACAGGAACACGCACAGATACGCAGTATTTT.

The chain recombines TRBV6-5 with TRBJ1-1; 9 positions agree with TRBD1. J was trimmed by 6 bases and V by 5 bases; bases with no gene match: 4. The germline V gene encodes CDR1 MNHEY and CDR2 SVGAGI. The CDR3 length is 13 residues. The CDR3 bases are TGTGCCAGCAGTATAGGGACAGGGTCTGAAGCTTTCTTT. The encoded protein is CASSIGTGSEAFF.

This sequence joins TRBV5-4 and TRBJ2-5; D gene ambiguous. V lost 7 bases to trimming and J lost 5 bases, with 18 bases between them. This CDR3 contains 14 residues. Germline V gene lookup returns CDR1 SGHNT and CDR2 YYREEE (reference sequence). CDR3 sequence reads: CASSPRPRAETQYF. The CDR3 DNA is TGTGCCAGCTCCCCCAGGCCCAGAGCCGAGACCCAGTACTTC.

V gene TRBV3-1 (or the pseudogene TRBV3-2) combines with J gene TRBJ2-7; D might be TRBD2 (5 bases). The CDR3 is made up of 14 amino acids. The germline gives CDR1 LGHDT, CDR2 YNNKEL (reference sequence). Trimming left V 4 bases short and J 1 base short, with 11 bases between. The DNA for the CDR3 is TGTGCCAGCAGCCTGGGGTCGGGATCCTACGAGCAGTACTTC. Translation: CASSLGSGSYEQYF.

The rearrangement joins TRBV2 to TRBJ2-1, with TRBD2 as a possible D gene (5 bases). The V end was cut by 5 bases, the J end by 2 bases, with 22 bases between. The CDR3 has 18 residues. Germline V gene data show CDR1 as SNHLY and CDR2 as FYNNEI. CDR3 region: CASSLAPSGGEPYNEQFF. The CDR3 bases are TGTGCCAGCAGTTTAGCCCCGTCGGGTGGGGAGCCCTACAATGAGCAGTTCTTC.

This clone has only a few counts. The rearrangement links TRBV7-6 to TRBJ2-1; 11 positions match TRBD2. The V and J ends lost 5 bases and 4 bases, in that order; junction bases with no gene match: 16. The CDR3 runs 19 residues. The germline V gene has CDR1 SGHVS and CDR2 FNYEAQ. The DNA for the CDR3 is TGTGCCAGCAGCCCCAGCGGGCTAGCGGGGGGCCCTAAATACAATGAGCAGTTCTTC. Translated: CASSPSGLAGGPKYNEQFF.

The chain uses TRBV30 and TRBJ1-5, with D perhaps matching TRBD1 (6 bases). Trimming left V 6 bases short and J 5 bases short, with 14 bases between. CDR3 length: 13 amino acids. The germline V gene has CDR1 GTSNPN and CDR2 SVGIG (reference sequence). The CDR3 sequence is CACRLQGHQPQHF. The CDR3 DNA sequence: TGTGCCTGCCGACTTCAGGGGCATCAGCCCCAGCATTTT.

The chain carries TRBV10-2 and TRBJ1-4; D might be TRBD1 (5 bases). Trimming stripped 4 bases from V and 8 bases from J, with 14 bases between. The germline gives CDR1 WSHSY, CDR2 SAAADI. CDR3 length: 14 amino acids. CDR3 sequence reads: CASSGGGVREKLFF. DNA of the CDR3: TGCGCCAGCAGTGGCGGGGGGGTGAGGGAAAAACTGTTTTTT.

CDR3 DNA sequence: TGCGCCAGCCGGTTGCGGACAGGGGATACCGGGGAGCTGTTTTTT. Amino acids: CASRLRTGDTGELFF. The chain links TRBV5-1 to TRBJ2-2, with TRBD1 matching 9 bases. The V segment lost 7 bases and the J segment 5 bases; nucleotides outside the gene matches: 9. The germline V gene has CDR1 SGHRS and CDR2 YFSETQ. CDR3 length equals 15 residues.

J is TRBJ1-4 and V is TRBV6-1, with TRBD1 matching 8 bases. The CDR3 spans 15 residues. V lost 2 bases, J lost 8 bases, and 7 bases stayed unmatched. CDR1 and CDR2 (germline): MNHNS, SASEGT. The CDR3 DNA reads TGTGCCAGCAGTGAATACAGGACAGGGCGGGAAAAACTGTTTTTT. Amino acid sequence: CASSEYRTGREKLFF.

This rearrangement joins TRBV7-2 to TRBJ1-6; 9 bases align to TRBD1. The CDR3 has 16 amino acids. Germline V CDR1 and CDR2: SGHTA, FQGNSA. With V trimmed by 5 bases and J by 7 bases, 9 bases remained unmatched. The CDR3: CASSPYPGQGNSPLHF. Here the CDR3 DNA reads TGTGCCAGCAGCCCATATCCGGGACAGGGAAATTCACCCCTCCACTTT.

This chain uses TRBV12-5 with TRBJ1-1; D is unclear. Germline CDR1 reads LGHNT; CDR2 reads FRNRAP. V was trimmed by 7 bases and J by 4 bases, leaving 16 bases between them. The CDR3 loop spans 14 amino acids. The CDR3 region is CASDTRLFSTEAFF. CDR3 bases: TGTGCTAGTGACACGAGGCTCTTTAGCACTGAAGCTTTCTTT. The complete variable domain, with remaining parts taken from reference TRBV12-5 and TRBJ1-1, reads DARVTQTPRHKVTEMGQEVTMRCQPILGHNTVFWYRQTMMQGLELLAYFRNRAPLDDSGMPKDRFSAEMPDATLATLKIQPSEPRDSAVYFCASDTRLFSTEAFFGQGTRLTVV.

The rearrangement joins TRBV5-1 to TRBJ2-3; TRBD2 agrees at 12 bases. CDR1 SGHRS and CDR2 YFSETQ come from the germline V gene. CDR3 length: 16 amino acids. Unmatched junction bases numbered 2, after V lost 0 bases and J lost 3 bases. The CDR3 is CASSLDLAGGTDTQYF. The CDR3 bases are TGCGCCAGCAGCTTGGATCTAGCGGGGGGGACAGATACGCAGTATTTT.

The chain recombines TRBV19 with TRBJ1-5, with D possibly being TRBD1 (5 bases). This CDR3 comprises 13 residues. Germline V gene lookup returns CDR1 LNHDA and CDR2 SQIVND (reference sequence). The V end was cut by 7 bases, the J end by 6 bases, with 13 bases between. The CDR3 nucleotides are TGTGCCAGTATGGGGGGGTATGGTCAGCCCCAGCATTTT. Amino acids: CASMGGYGQPQHF. Full variable domain (missing parts from reference TRBV19 and TRBJ1-5): DGGITQSPKYLFRKEGQNVTLSCEQNLNHDAMYWYRQDPGQGLRLIYYSQIVNDFQKGDIAEGYSVSREKKESFPLTVTSAQKNPTAFYLCASMGGYGQPQHFGDGTRLSIL.

The V gene is TRBV7-6, the J gene TRBJ1-3; D is undetermined. CDR3 length: 14 amino acids. From germline, CDR1 is SGHVS and CDR2 FNYEAQ. V dropped 6 bases and J dropped 0 bases, with 9 bases sitting between them. The CDR3: CASSATTSGNTIYF. The CDR3 DNA sequence: TGTGCCAGCAGTGCTACCACCTCTGGAAACACCATATATTTT.

V usage is TRBV3-1 (or the pseudogene TRBV3-2) and J usage is TRBJ1-6, with D perhaps matching TRBD1 (5 bases). Trimming shortened V by 1 base and J by 6 bases, and 10 bases separated the two germline ends. CDR1 is LGHDT, CDR2 YNNKEL, per germline (reference sequence). CDR3 length equals 15 residues. CDR3 loop: CASSQGQNVNSPLHF. The CDR3 coding sequence is TGTGCCAGCAGCCAAGGACAGAACGTTAATTCACCCCTCCACTTT.